The 30 T cell receptor beta chains listed next were all sequenced from one sample in a study of graft-versus-host responses after intestinal transplantation. Only in-frame clones appear in the TCRdb table, and some are missing; sequencing was by immunoSEQ multiplex PCR. The sample yields 20,000 to 25,000 clones, almost 85% seen once. What these receptors recognize is not known. The specimen was unstimulated CD8+ T cells sorted from spleen or lymph node cells, collected before transplant. All receptors derive from a human donor who was the organ donor for an intestinal transplant.

V gene TRBV6-7 combines with J gene TRBJ2-6; D might be TRBD1 or TRBD2, each matching 5 bases. TRBV6-7 is reported as an ORF; its role is uncertain. The CDR3 length is 15 residues. Trimming stripped 2 bases from V and 4 bases from J, with 9 bases between. The CDR3 DNA sequence: TGTGCCAGCAGTTACCTCGGGACCGGGGCCAACGTCCTGACTTTC. This codes for CASSYLGTGANVLTF.

V usage is TRBV9 and J usage is TRBJ2-1; possible D gene TRBD2, 6 bases. V lost 2 bases and J 1 base, leaving 7 bases between the germline ends. The CDR3 extends over 14 amino acids. Looked up from germline, CDR1 is SGDLS and CDR2 is YYNGEE. Here the CDR3 reads CASSVSGSYNEQFF. DNA of the CDR3: TGTGCCAGCAGCGTTAGCGGTTCCTACAATGAGCAGTTCTTC.

The chain couples TRBV7-9 to TRBJ2-5, with 8 bases matching TRBD2. This CDR3 is built from 13 residues. Germline V gene data show CDR1 as SEHNR and CDR2 as FQNEAQ (reference sequence). Trimming cost V 10 bases and J 3 bases; bases outside gene matches: 7. The CDR3 bases are TGTGCCACAAATAGCGGGAACGAAGAGACCCAGTACTTC. Encoded protein: CATNSGNEETQYF.

The chain uses TRBV7-2 and TRBJ2-3, with TRBD1 matching 8 bases. V was pared by 2 bases and J by 5 bases, with 6 bases of the junction left unmatched. Germline CDR1 reads SGHTA; CDR2 reads FQGNSA. The CDR3 covers 15 residues. As DNA, the CDR3 is TGTGCCAGCAGCTTACAGGGGGCCTTGGGAGATACGCAGTATTTT. Translation gives CASSLQGALGDTQYF. Full variable domain (rest looked up from reference TRBV7-2 and TRBJ2-3): GAGVSQSPSNKVTEKGKDVELRCDPISGHTALYWYRQSLGQGLEFLIYFQGNSAPDKSGLPSDRFSAERTGGSVSTLTIQRTQQEDSAVYLCASSLQGALGDTQYFGPGTRLTVL.

The rearrangement links TRBV19 to TRBJ1-1; weak D call: TRBD1 (6 bases). V was clipped by 1 base and J by 3 bases, with 12 bases between them. The germline CDR1 and CDR2 sequences are LNHDA and SQIVND (reference sequence). The CDR3 is 15 residues long. For the CDR3, the DNA is TGTGCCAGTAGTATAGTTCTCGCAGGGGACACTGAAGCTTTCTTT. Translation: CASSIVLAGDTEAFF.

This sequence joins TRBV13 and TRBJ2-5; 8 nucleotides match TRBD2. Germline V gene sequence: CDR1 PRHDT, CDR2 FYEKMQ (reference sequence). Trimming took 4 bases from V and 4 from J; bases not matched to a gene: 5. The CDR3 covers 14 residues. The CDR3 DNA follows: TGTGCCAGCAGCTCACGGGGGGGGCTAGAGACCCAGTACTTC. It codes for CASSSRGGLETQYF.

The V and J genes are TRBV5-4 and TRBJ2-1, with 8 nucleotides matching TRBD2. The CDR3 has 13 residues. J gave up 9 bases and V 6 bases, and 8 bases lay outside the gene matches. Germline CDR1 is SGHNT and CDR2 is YYREEE (reference sequence). The CDR3 nucleotides read TGTGCCAGCACCCTCCGAAGCGGGAGTGAGCAGTTCTTC. Encoded protein: CASTLRSGSEQFF.

This chain uses TRBV5-4 with TRBJ2-5, with a tentative D call TRBD2 (7 bases). The germline gives CDR1 SGHNT, CDR2 YYREEE (reference sequence). This CDR3 is built from 16 residues. V was shortened by 0 bases and J by 1 base, with 13 bases between the two germline ends. The DNA for the CDR3 is TGTGCCAGCAGCTTGGGAGGTGGGGGGGCCCAAGAGACCCAGTACTTC. It encodes CASSLGGGGAQETQYF.

For this clone: Other DNA sequences in this specimen translate into the identical CDR3. This sequence joins TRBV4-1 and TRBJ2-3; D gene unclear. In germline, CDR1 is MGHRA, CDR2 YSYEKL. The CDR3 length is 12 residues. The ends were cut back, 0 bases at V and 6 bases at J, with 4 bases in the middle. The CDR3 DNA reads TGCGCCAGCAGCCAAGATAGGGATACGCAGTATTTT. Its protein product is CASSQDRDTQYF.

This rearrangement joins TRBV4-3 to TRBJ2-2, with D possibly called TRBD1 or TRBD2 (6 bases each). This CDR3 is 17 amino acids long. Germline V gene data show CDR1 as LGHNA and CDR2 as YSLEER. The V gene lost 1 base and the J gene lost 6 bases, with 18 bases spanning the gap. CDR3 residues: CASSQGPGSEGAGELFF. The CDR3, as DNA: TGCGCCAGCAGCCAAGGTCCCGGGTCGGAGGGGGCCGGGGAGCTGTTTTTT.

This rearrangement joins TRBV5-8 to TRBJ2-3; 9 bases fit TRBD1. CDR1 is SGHTS, CDR2 YDEGEE, per germline. The V gene end was trimmed by 6 bases and the J gene end by 0 bases; junction bases not matched to a gene: 5. The CDR3 extends over 15 amino acids. The DNA for the CDR3 is TGTGCCAGCACGGCAGGGACAGGGAGCACAGATACGCAGTATTTT. Its protein is CASTAGTGSTDTQYF.

V is TRBV5-3 and J is TRBJ1-1; the D gene is possibly TRBD1 (5 bases). TRBV5-3 is an open reading frame whose function is uncertain. This CDR3 is built from 14 residues. The V end lost 4 bases, the J end lost 7 bases, and 17 bases lay between the germline ends. The CDR3 loop reads CARSPRQTGGEAFF. The CDR3 DNA is TGTGCCAGAAGCCCAAGACAAACTGGGGGTGAAGCTTTCTTT.

This clone was found a few times. The rearrangement joins TRBV4-1 to TRBJ2-7; 10 bases line up with TRBD2. The CDR3 length is 16 residues. V shed 3 bases and J 6 bases; nucleotides not matched to a gene: 11. The germline gives CDR1 MGHRA, CDR2 YSYEKL. For the CDR3, the DNA is TGCGCCAGCAGCCATCAAACAAGCGGGGGGGCCTTCGAGCAGTACTTC. This translates into CASSHQTSGGAFEQYF.

For the CDR3, the DNA is TGCGCCAGCAGTGGCCGGGGGTGGTCAGATACGCAGTATTTT. Translated: CASSGRGWSDTQYF. The chain links TRBV10-1 to TRBJ2-3; a weak D match, TRBD2 (6 bases). Germline V lookup: CDR1 WNHNN, CDR2 SYGVQD (reference sequence). The CDR3 runs to 14 residues. Deletions cut 4 bases from V and 4 bases from J, with 12 bases between.

This chain connects TRBV7-6 to TRBJ1-5; D is undetermined. V was trimmed by 6 bases and J by 0 bases, leaving 15 bases between them. CDR1 is SGHVS and CDR2 is FNYEAQ in the germline V gene. The CDR3 has 16 amino acids. CDR3 in DNA: TGTGCCAGCAGAATTAACGACTGGGATAGCAATCAGCCCCAGCATTTT. Translation: CASRINDWDSNQPQHF.

The CDR3 here is CASSLDTPPFYGYTF. The CDR3 DNA sequence: TGTGCCAGCAGCTTAGATACACCTCCTTTCTATGGCTACACCTTC. V usage is TRBV7-9 and J usage is TRBJ1-2; D is undetermined. The CDR3 is 15 amino acids. Germline CDR1 SEHNR, CDR2 FQNEAQ (reference sequence). The germline V and J ends were trimmed by 1 base and 4 bases, with 13 bases remaining between them. Based on the CDR3 plus reference TRBV7-9 and TRBJ1-2, the full variable domain is DTGVSQNPRHKITKRGQNVTFRCDPISEHNRLYWYRQTLGQGPEFLTYFQNEAQLEKSRLLSDRFSAERPKGSFSTLEIQRTEQGDSAMYLCASSLDTPPFYGYTFGSGTRLTVV.

The chain is built from TRBV5-4 and TRBJ2-3; D remains unclear. The CDR3 spans 15 residues. With 4 bases removed from V and 2 bases from J, the gap between germline ends came to 14 bases. Germline values: CDR1 SGHNT, CDR2 YYREEE (reference sequence). The CDR3 sequence: CASSPGPNPTDTQYF. The CDR3, as DNA: TGTGCCAGCAGCCCGGGCCCCAACCCCACAGATACGCAGTATTTT.

The genes are TRBV19 and TRBJ1-2; 7 bases align to TRBD1. CDR3 size: 15 residues. Germline V lookup: CDR1 LNHDA, CDR2 SQIVND (reference sequence). V was clipped by 8 bases and J by 2 bases; unmatched bases: 11. The CDR3 DNA sequence: TGTGCCAGTGAAACCGGGACAGATACCAACTATGGCTACACCTTC. Translation gives CASETGTDTNYGYTF.

This clone was observed once. The chain is built from TRBV7-9 and TRBJ2-6; D possibly corresponds to TRBD2 (6 bases). CDR1 SEHNR and CDR2 FQNEAQ come from the germline V gene (reference sequence). Trimming pared 7 bases from V and 2 bases from J, leaving 9 bases between. The CDR3 length is 14 residues. The CDR3 DNA sequence: TGTGCCAGCATCCGGAGGGCTGGGGCCAACGTCCTGACTTTC. It encodes CASIRRAGANVLTF.

This chain joins TRBV13 and TRBJ1-4; D is unclear. With 5 bases removed from V and 0 bases from J, the gap between germline ends came to 7 bases. Germline assignment: CDR1 PRHDT and CDR2 FYEKMQ (reference sequence). This CDR3 is 14 amino acids long. As DNA, the CDR3 is TGTGCCAGCAGCAACAGAGCAACTAATGAAAAACTGTTTTTT. Translation gives CASSNRATNEKLFF.

This clone appeared once. The V gene is TRBV5-4, the J gene TRBJ2-7, with 9 positions matching TRBD1. The CDR3 contains 14 residues. Germline CDR1 and CDR2: SGHNT and YYREEE (reference sequence). V gave up 4 bases and J gave up 0 bases; unmatched junction bases: 2. CDR3 DNA: TGTGCCAGCAGCGGGACAGGGTCCTCCTACGAGCAGTACTTC. Translating it yields CASSGTGSSYEQYF.

This chain connects TRBV7-8 to TRBJ2-5; D remains unclear. Per germline, CDR1 SGHVS and CDR2 FQNEAQ. The CDR3 has 15 residues. Trimming took off 2 bases at V and 5 bases at J, with 15 bases between the two ends. CDR3 DNA: TGTGCCAGCAGCTTACGGCCCCCGGCTTGGGAGACCCAGTACTTC. Its translation is CASSLRPPAWETQYF.

This sequence joins TRBV7-9 and TRBJ2-7; 10 nucleotides align to TRBD2. CDR1 is SEHNR and CDR2 is FQNEAQ in the germline V gene (reference sequence). V lost 4 bases and J lost 2; bases outside the gene matches: 8. The CDR3 sequence is 16 residues long. CDR3 nucleotide sequence: TGTGCCAGCAGCTCGGCGGCCAGCGGGGGGGCCTACGAGCAGTACTTC. Encoded protein: CASSSAASGGAYEQYF. Complete variable domain (other parts from reference TRBV7-9 and TRBJ2-7): DTGVSQNPRHKITKRGQNVTFRCDPISEHNRLYWYRQTLGQGPEFLTYFQNEAQLEKSRLLSDRFSAERPKGSFSTLEIQRTEQGDSAMYLCASSSAASGGAYEQYFGPGTRLTVT.

CDR3 DNA sequence: TGTGCCAGCAGGACAAATCTGAACACTGAAGCTTTCTTT. As protein: CASRTNLNTEAFF. This chain connects TRBV6-1 to TRBJ1-1; D not certain. Trimming cost V 6 bases and J 0 bases, with 8 bases left between them. The CDR3 is 13 amino acids. Germline CDR1 and CDR2: MNHNS and SASEGT.

J is TRBJ1-5 and V is TRBV6-5; the D gene is possibly TRBD1 (6 bases). Germline assignment: CDR1 MNHEY and CDR2 SVGAGI. The CDR3 runs to 14 residues. V lost 6 bases, J lost 4 bases, and 13 bases lay in between. The CDR3 here is CASSQDSENQPQHF. The CDR3 DNA reads TGTGCCAGCAGCCAGGACAGTGAGAATCAGCCCCAGCATTTT.

The chain carries TRBV4-1 and TRBJ2-7; TRBD2 matches 9 bases. The CDR3 is made up of 15 amino acids. V lost 1 base and J lost 7; bases outside the gene matches: 8. CDR1 and CDR2 (germline): MGHRA, YSYEKL. In nucleotides, the CDR3 is TGCGCCAGCAGCCAAGGGCGCGGGGGGGCGAGTGAGCAGTACTTC. Translation gives CASSQGRGGASEQYF.

The rearrangement links TRBV11-3 to TRBJ2-1; D is uncertain. The CDR3 contains 13 residues. Trimming cost V 3 bases and J 12 bases, with 15 bases left between them. In germline, CDR1 is SGHNT, CDR2 YENEEA. CDR3 loop: CASSLYPYRTQFF. CDR3 coding DNA: TGTGCCAGCAGCTTGTACCCTTACCGAACGCAGTTCTTC.

The chain employs TRBV4-1 and TRBJ2-7; the match to TRBD2 covers 7 bases. Germline values: CDR1 MGHRA, CDR2 YSYEKL. CDR3 length: 16 residues. Germline trimming cut 0 bases from V and 2 bases from J; bases unmatched to any gene: 7. CDR3 nucleotide sequence: TGCGCCAGCAGCCAAGATCGGCCTAGCGGAGCCTACGAGCAGTACTTC. It translates to CASSQDRPSGAYEQYF.

The gene calls are TRBV29-1 and TRBJ2-5, with 11 bases lining up with TRBD1. Per germline, CDR1 SQVTM and CDR2 ANQGSEA. The CDR3 sequence is 12 residues long. The trim removed 5 bases at V and 12 bases at J, leaving 8 bases unmatched. The CDR3 DNA reads as TGCAGCGTTTATTCCGGGACAGGGGGAAAGTACTTC. This codes for CSVYSGTGGKYF.

CDR3 sequence (DNA): TGTGCCAGCAGCCCCCGGGGGACTCCGCCCCAGCATTTT. It encodes CASSPRGTPPQHF. The chain is built from TRBV13 and TRBJ1-5, with a possible D match to TRBD1 (5 bases). V was shortened by 5 bases and J by 9 bases, with 14 bases between the two germline ends. The CDR3 spans 13 residues. The germline V gene has CDR1 PRHDT and CDR2 FYEKMQ (reference sequence).